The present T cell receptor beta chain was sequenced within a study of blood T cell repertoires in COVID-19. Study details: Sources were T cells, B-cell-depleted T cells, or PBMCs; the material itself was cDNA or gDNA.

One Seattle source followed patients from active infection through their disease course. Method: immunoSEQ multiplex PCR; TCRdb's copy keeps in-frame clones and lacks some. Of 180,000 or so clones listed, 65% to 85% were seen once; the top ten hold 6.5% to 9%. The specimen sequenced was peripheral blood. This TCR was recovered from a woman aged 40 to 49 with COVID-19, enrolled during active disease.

This CDR3 is CASKDRGGINTGELFF. CDR3 sequence (DNA): TGTGCCAGTAAGGACCGGGGGGGGATTAACACCGGGGAGCTGTTTTTT. The chain employs TRBV19 and TRBJ2-2; 8 nucleotides match TRBD2. CDR3 length equals 16 residues. The junction had 9 bases not matched to a gene; V was cut back by 7 bases and J by 2 bases. Germline CDR1 is LNHDA and CDR2 is SQIVND (reference sequence).